Listed below are T cell receptor beta chains from one sample, sequenced in a study of blood T cell repertoires in COVID-19. Some clones are missing from TCRdb's copy, which holds only in-frame ones; the method was immunoSEQ multiplex PCR. This table holds 200,000 to 300,000 clones, about 88% found once. The sequenced material came from peripheral blood. These receptors were taken from a woman aged 65 to 85 with active or convalescent COVID-19. Both conserved end residues are part of each CDR3. Each record gives: J gene, clone size, V gene, D gene, CDR3 protein, CDR3 DNA. D genes are given only for firm matches. The size of a clone is reported for some rows only, either as once, few or many, or as a class for expanded clones.

j_gene: TRBJ1-2
abundance: once
v_gene: TRBV19
d_gene: TRBD1
CDR3aa: CASSYYRGNYGYTF
CDR3nt: TGTGCCAGTAGTTACTACAGGGGTAACTATGGCTACACCTTC

j_gene: TRBJ1-1
abundance: -
v_gene: TRBV5-1
d_gene: TRBD1
CDR3aa: CASSTGVLNTEAFF
CDR3nt: TGCGCCAGTTCGACAGGGGTCCTCAACACTGAAGCTTTCTTT

j_gene: TRBJ2-5
abundance: once
v_gene: TRBV5-1
d_gene: TRBD1
CDR3aa: CASSSGSGTAGETQYF
CDR3nt: TGCGCCAGCAGCTCTGGGTCCGGGACAGCCGGGGAGACCCAGTACTTC

j_gene: TRBJ1-2
abundance: once
v_gene: TRBV16
d_gene: -
CDR3aa: CASTQRRGGVYGYTF
CDR3nt: TGTGCCAGCACCCAGAGGCGAGGAGGGGTCTATGGCTACACCTTC

j_gene: TRBJ2-2
abundance: -
v_gene: TRBV7-9
d_gene: -
CDR3aa: CASSPTGTGELFF
CDR3nt: TGTGCCAGCAGCCCCACAGGCACCGGGGAGCTGTTTTTT

j_gene: TRBJ1-1
abundance: -
v_gene: TRBV5-1
d_gene: -
CDR3aa: CASRRTGLPNTEAFF
CDR3nt: TGCGCCAGCAGGCGCACAGGGCTACCGAACACTGAAGCTTTCTTT

j_gene: TRBJ2-7
abundance: once
v_gene: TRBV7-3
d_gene: TRBD2
CDR3aa: CASSPDGGGPYEQYF
CDR3nt: TGTGCCAGCAGCCCCGATGGCGGGGGGCCCTACGAGCAGTACTTC

j_gene: TRBJ2-3
abundance: -
v_gene: TRBV10-3
d_gene: TRBD1
CDR3aa: CACRLGTEEDTQYF
CDR3nt: TGTGCCTGTCGACTGGGGACAGAGGAAGATACGCAGTATTTT

j_gene: TRBJ2-2
abundance: -
v_gene: TRBV7-3
d_gene: -
CDR3aa: CASSSDYTGELFF
CDR3nt: TGTGCCAGCAGCTCTGACTACACCGGGGAGCTGTTTTTT

j_gene: TRBJ1-1
abundance: -
v_gene: TRBV20-1
d_gene: -
CDR3aa: CSASRGLEAFF
CDR3nt: TGCAGTGCTAGCAGAGGGCTCGAAGCTTTCTTT

j_gene: TRBJ1-2
abundance: few
v_gene: TRBV15
d_gene: -
CDR3aa: CATSRDRRERYGYTF
CDR3nt: TGTGCCACCAGCAGAGATCGGAGGGAAAGATATGGCTACACCTTC

j_gene: TRBJ1-1
abundance: -
v_gene: TRBV7-2
d_gene: TRBD1
CDR3aa: CASSLGTGGNTEAFF
CDR3nt: TGTGCCAGCAGCCTAGGGACAGGGGGAAACACTGAAGCTTTCTTT

j_gene: TRBJ1-3
abundance: -
v_gene: TRBV7-8
d_gene: -
CDR3aa: CASSIDLGVGNTIYF
CDR3nt: TGTGCCAGCAGCATCGATCTGGGAGTAGGAAACACCATATATTTT

j_gene: TRBJ2-5
abundance: -
v_gene: TRBV7-2
d_gene: -
CDR3aa: CASSLGSKETQYF
CDR3nt: TGTGCCAGCAGCTTAGGGAGTAAGGAGACCCAGTACTTC

j_gene: TRBJ2-1
abundance: -
v_gene: TRBV3-1/TRBV3-2
d_gene: TRBD2
CDR3aa: CASGPYSGGGQQFF
CDR3nt: TGTGCCAGCGGCCCTTATAGCGGGGGGGGACAGCAGTTCTTC

j_gene: TRBJ1-4
abundance: few
v_gene: TRBV5-1
d_gene: -
CDR3aa: CASSSTRTAEKLFF
CDR3nt: TGCGCCAGCAGTTCTACAAGGACAGCTGAAAAACTGTTTTTT

j_gene: TRBJ2-7
abundance: -
v_gene: TRBV3-1/TRBV3-2
d_gene: -
CDR3aa: CASSQSSGGSLHEQYF
CDR3nt: TGTGCCAGCAGCCAAAGCTCAGGGGGGTCACTTCACGAGCAGTACTTC

j_gene: TRBJ2-5
abundance: once
v_gene: TRBV7-6
d_gene: -
CDR3aa: CASSLTGERTQYF
CDR3nt: TGTGCCAGCAGCTTAACGGGGGAAAGGACCCAGTACTTC

j_gene: TRBJ1-1
abundance: -
v_gene: TRBV4-3
d_gene: TRBD1
CDR3aa: CASSKGQMNTEAFF
CDR3nt: TGCGCCAGCAGCAAGGGACAGATGAACACTGAAGCTTTCTTT

j_gene: TRBJ2-5
abundance: -
v_gene: TRBV7-9
d_gene: TRBD2
CDR3aa: CASSSKGRGVETQYF
CDR3nt: TGTGCCAGCAGCTCGAAGGGACGGGGGGTAGAGACCCAGTACTTC

j_gene: TRBJ1-2
abundance: -
v_gene: TRBV24-1
d_gene: -
CDR3aa: CATSSEGGSALLGYTF
CDR3nt: TGTGCCACCAGTTCCGAGGGAGGGAGCGCTCTACTTGGCTACACCTTC

j_gene: TRBJ1-1
abundance: once
v_gene: TRBV10-3
d_gene: TRBD1
CDR3aa: CAISAPDRGNTEAFF
CDR3nt: TGTGCCATCAGTGCCCCGGACAGGGGGAACACTGAAGCTTTCTTT

j_gene: TRBJ1-2
abundance: once
v_gene: TRBV11-2
d_gene: -
CDR3aa: CASSLVGGNGYTF
CDR3nt: TGTGCCAGCAGCTTAGTGGGAGGGAATGGCTACACCTTC

j_gene: TRBJ2-2
abundance: -
v_gene: TRBV24-1
d_gene: -
CDR3aa: CATSLYTGELFF
CDR3nt: TGTGCCACCAGTCTATACACCGGGGAGCTGTTTTTT

j_gene: TRBJ2-2
abundance: -
v_gene: TRBV4-3
d_gene: -
CDR3aa: CASSLSGVGELFF
CDR3nt: TGCGCCAGCAGCCTATCGGGGGTCGGGGAGCTGTTTTTT

j_gene: TRBJ1-2
abundance: -
v_gene: TRBV5-1
d_gene: TRBD1
CDR3aa: CASSRGRGYGYTF
CDR3nt: TGCGCCAGCAGCAGGGGGCGAGGGTATGGCTACACCTTC

j_gene: TRBJ1-1
abundance: many
v_gene: TRBV10-3
d_gene: -
CDR3aa: CAISGGTGGGAFF
CDR3nt: TGTGCCATCAGTGGGGGGACCGGGGGTGGAGCTTTCTTT

j_gene: TRBJ2-5
abundance: -
v_gene: TRBV11-2
d_gene: TRBD2
CDR3aa: CASSTRTSGGRETQYF
CDR3nt: TGTGCCAGCAGCACGCGGACTAGCGGGGGGCGGGAGACCCAGTACTTC

j_gene: TRBJ2-4
abundance: -
v_gene: TRBV9
d_gene: -
CDR3aa: CASSASLREENIQYF
CDR3nt: TGTGCCAGCAGCGCCTCACTCAGGGAGGAAAACATTCAGTACTTC

j_gene: TRBJ1-2
abundance: -
v_gene: TRBV19
d_gene: -
CDR3aa: CATRRSYSYTF
CDR3nt: TGTGCCACCCGTCGGTCTTATTCCTACACCTTC

j_gene: TRBJ2-7
abundance: -
v_gene: TRBV27
d_gene: -
CDR3aa: CASSLFGEQYF
CDR3nt: TGTGCCAGCAGTTTGTTCGGGGAGCAGTACTTC

j_gene: TRBJ1-4
abundance: -
v_gene: TRBV7-2
d_gene: -
CDR3aa: CASSSAGFNEKLFF
CDR3nt: TGTGCCAGCAGCTCTGCTGGCTTTAATGAAAAACTGTTTTTT

j_gene: TRBJ1-2
abundance: -
v_gene: TRBV19
d_gene: -
CDR3aa: CASSIVLIGGGYTF
CDR3nt: TGTGCCAGTAGTATAGTCCTAATAGGCGGTGGCTACACCTTC

j_gene: TRBJ1-1
abundance: -
v_gene: TRBV7-9
d_gene: -
CDR3aa: CASSLNSWSGAFAFF
CDR3nt: TGTGCCAGCAGCTTAAATTCGTGGTCAGGGGCCTTTGCTTTCTTT

j_gene: TRBJ2-7
abundance: -
v_gene: TRBV27
d_gene: TRBD1
CDR3aa: CASSLLGPGQGAWYEQYF
CDR3nt: TGTGCCAGCAGTTTACTAGGTCCGGGACAGGGGGCATGGTACGAGCAGTACTTC

j_gene: TRBJ2-3
abundance: -
v_gene: TRBV7-9
d_gene: TRBD2
CDR3aa: CASSQTSGGLSRTDTQYF
CDR3nt: TGTGCCAGCAGCCAGACTAGCGGGGGACTCTCTCGCACAGATACGCAGTATTTT

j_gene: TRBJ1-5
abundance: -
v_gene: TRBV19
d_gene: -
CDR3aa: CASSLGAHSNQPQHF
CDR3nt: TGTGCCAGTAGTCTAGGGGCCCATAGCAATCAGCCCCAGCATTTT

j_gene: TRBJ1-1
abundance: -
v_gene: TRBV9
d_gene: -
CDR3aa: CASSVGWGGRTEAFF
CDR3nt: TGTGCCAGCAGCGTTGGGTGGGGGGGTAGGACTGAAGCTTTCTTT